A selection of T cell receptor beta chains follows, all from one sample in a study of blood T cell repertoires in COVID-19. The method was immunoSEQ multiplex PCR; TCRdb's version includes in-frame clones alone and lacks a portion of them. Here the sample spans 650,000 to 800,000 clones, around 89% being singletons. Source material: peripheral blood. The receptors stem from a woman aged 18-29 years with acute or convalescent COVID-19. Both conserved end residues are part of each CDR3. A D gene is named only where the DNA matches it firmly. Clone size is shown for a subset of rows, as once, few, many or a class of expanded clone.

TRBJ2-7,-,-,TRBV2,CAIDFSGEQYF,TGTGCCATCGACTTTTCAGGGGAGCAGTACTTC
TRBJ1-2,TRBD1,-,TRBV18,CASSNRTGPTSLNYGYTF,TGTGCCAGCTCAAACCGGACAGGGCCCACTTCTCTTAACTATGGCTACACCTTC
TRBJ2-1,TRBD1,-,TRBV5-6,CASSVDREVSNEQFF,TGTGCCAGCAGCGTCGACAGGGAAGTATCAAATGAGCAGTTCTTC
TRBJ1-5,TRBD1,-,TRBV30,CAWGAGGNGPQHF,TGTGCCTGGGGAGCAGGGGGCAACGGGCCCCAGCATTTT
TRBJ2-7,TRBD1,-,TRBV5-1,CASSLVAGGHEQYF,TGCGCCAGCAGCTTGGTCGCAGGGGGCCACGAGCAGTACTTC
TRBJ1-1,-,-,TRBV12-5,CASGLGGNTEAFF,TGTGCTAGTGGTTTAGGGGGGAACACTGAAGCTTTCTTT
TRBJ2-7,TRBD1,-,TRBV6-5,CASRTGDNYEQYF,TGTGCCAGCAGGACAGGGGATAACTACGAGCAGTACTTC
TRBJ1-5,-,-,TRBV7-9,CASSSPDQPQHF,TGTGCCAGCAGTTCTCCCGATCAGCCCCAGCATTTT
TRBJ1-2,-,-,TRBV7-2,CASSLLGVRVPYGYTF,TGTGCCAGCAGCTTATTAGGTGTCAGGGTCCCCTATGGCTACACCTTC
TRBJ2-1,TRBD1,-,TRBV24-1,CATSVEGTGGNEQFF,TGTGCCACCAGTGTTGAAGGGACAGGGGGGAATGAGCAGTTCTTC
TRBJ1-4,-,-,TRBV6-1,CASSPGGFLNEKLFF,TGTGCCAGCAGTCCGGGGGGGTTTCTTAATGAAAAACTGTTTTTT
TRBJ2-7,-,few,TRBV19,CASSMRPVGGYEQYF,TGTGCCAGTAGTATGAGGCCAGTGGGGGGCTACGAGCAGTACTTC
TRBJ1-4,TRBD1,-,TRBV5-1,CASSLSWTGGTTNEKLFF,TGCGCCAGCAGCTTGTCATGGACAGGGGGCACAACTAATGAAAAACTGTTTTTT
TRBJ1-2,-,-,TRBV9,CASSVVGSGYTF,TGTGCCAGCAGCGTAGTGGGCAGCGGCTACACCTTC
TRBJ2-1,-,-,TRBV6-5,CASGLSSYNEQFF,TGTGCCAGCGGACTGAGCTCCTACAATGAGCAGTTCTTC
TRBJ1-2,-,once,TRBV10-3,CAISESAENYGYTF,TGTGCCATCAGTGAGTCGGCGGAGAACTATGGCTACACCTTC
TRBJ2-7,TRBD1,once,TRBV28,CASSQTGGGPYEQYF,TGTGCCAGCAGTCAAACAGGGGGCGGCCCCTACGAGCAGTACTTC
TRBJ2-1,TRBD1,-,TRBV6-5,CASSHWKTGGQNEQFF,TGTGCCAGCAGTCACTGGAAGACAGGGGGCCAAAATGAGCAGTTCTTC
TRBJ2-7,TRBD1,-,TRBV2,CASRGGQGAFNEQYF,TGTGCCAGCAGGGGGGGACAGGGGGCGTTCAACGAGCAGTACTTC
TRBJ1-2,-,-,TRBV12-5,CASGLGRPHNYGYTF,TGTGCTAGTGGTTTGGGCAGGCCTCACAACTATGGCTACACCTTC
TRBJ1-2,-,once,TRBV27,CASSRGQGYYGYTF,TGTGCCAGCAGCCGCGGTCAGGGCTACTATGGCTACACCTTC
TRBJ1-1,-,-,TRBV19,CASSTVRWSTEAFF,TGTGCCAGTAGTACAGTGAGATGGAGCACTGAAGCTTTCTTT
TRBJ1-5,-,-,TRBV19,CASIGGSGGNQPQHF,TGTGCCAGTATTGGCGGGAGTGGGGGCAATCAGCCCCAGCATTTT
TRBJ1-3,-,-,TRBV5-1,CASSDDPGSGNTIYF,TGCGCCAGCAGCGACGATCCCGGGTCTGGAAACACCATATATTTT
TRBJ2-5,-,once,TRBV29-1,CSVEPGVLGETQYF,TGCAGCGTTGAGCCAGGGGTCCTAGGAGAGACCCAGTACTTC
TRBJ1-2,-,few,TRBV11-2,CASSPGSSIVNYGYTF,TGTGCCAGCAGTCCCGGGTCTTCCATTGTTAACTATGGCTACACCTTC
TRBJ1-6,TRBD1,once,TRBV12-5,CASVAQPGTGPSSPLHF,TGTGCTAGTGTCGCACAACCCGGGACAGGTCCTTCTTCACCCCTCCACTTT
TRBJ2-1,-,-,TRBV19,CASSPRQGPPYNEQFF,TGTGCCAGTAGTCCCCGACAAGGCCCCCCCTACAATGAGCAGTTCTTC
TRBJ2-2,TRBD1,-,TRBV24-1,CATSGQGVLAGELFF,TGTGCCACCAGTGGGCAGGGGGTATTAGCCGGGGAGCTGTTTTTT
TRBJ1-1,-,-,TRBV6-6,CASSYSAQRSTEAFF,TGTGCCAGCAGTTACTCGGCCCAAAGGAGCACTGAAGCTTTCTTT
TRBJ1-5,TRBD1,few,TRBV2,CASSEADRANQPQHF,TGTGCCAGCAGTGAAGCGGACAGGGCTAATCAGCCCCAGCATTTT
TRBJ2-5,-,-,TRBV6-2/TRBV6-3,CASSYAGAVQETQYF,TGTGCCAGCAGTTACGCGGGGGCCGTCCAAGAGACCCAGTACTTC
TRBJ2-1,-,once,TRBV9,CASSVEGDEQFF,TGTGCCAGCAGCGTCGAGGGGGATGAGCAGTTCTTC
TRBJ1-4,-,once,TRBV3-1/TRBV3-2,CASSQEGRGTNEKLFF,TGTGCCAGCAGCCAAGAAGGGCGGGGCACTAATGAAAAACTGTTTTTT
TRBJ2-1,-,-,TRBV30,CAWSPDSASYNEQFF,TGTGCCTGGAGTCCAGACAGTGCTTCTTACAATGAGCAGTTCTTC
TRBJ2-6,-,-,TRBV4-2,CASSQDPRPSGANVLTF,TGTGCCAGCAGCCAAGATCCCAGGCCCTCTGGGGCCAACGTCCTGACTTTC
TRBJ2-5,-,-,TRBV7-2,CASSLGFDYKETQYF,TGTGCCAGCAGCTTAGGGTTCGACTATAAAGAGACCCAGTACTTC
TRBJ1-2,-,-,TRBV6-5,CASSYLDSTRYGYTF,TGTGCCAGCAGTTACTTGGACAGTACTCGCTATGGCTACACCTTC
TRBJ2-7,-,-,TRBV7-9,CASSLIEGWYEQYF,TGTGCCAGCAGCTTAATAGAGGGTTGGTACGAGCAGTACTTC
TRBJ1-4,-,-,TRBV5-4,CASSTQRANEKLFF,TGTGCCAGCAGCACCCAACGGGCTAATGAAAAACTGTTTTTT
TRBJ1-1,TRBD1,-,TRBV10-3,CAISGSTGEKEAFF,TGTGCCATCAGTGGTTCGACAGGGGAGAAAGAAGCTTTCTTT
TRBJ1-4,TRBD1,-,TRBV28,CASTQMGQRNEKLFF,TGTGCCAGCACCCAAATGGGACAGCGTAATGAAAAACTGTTTTTT
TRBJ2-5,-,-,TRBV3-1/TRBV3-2,CASSQGPETQYF,TGTGCCAGCAGCCAAGGTCCGGAGACCCAGTACTTC
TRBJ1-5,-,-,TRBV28,CASSEQFQPQHF,TGTGCCAGCAGTGAACAGTTTCAGCCCCAGCATTTT
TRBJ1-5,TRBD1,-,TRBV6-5,CASATGQGGYQPQHF,TGTGCCAGCGCAACTGGACAGGGAGGTTATCAGCCCCAGCATTTT
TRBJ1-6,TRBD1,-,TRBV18,CASSPAGQENSPLHF,TGTGCCAGCTCACCAGCGGGACAGGAGAATTCACCCCTCCACTTT